This T cell receptor beta chain was sequenced for a study of CD8+ T cells in alopecia areata (dated by TCRdb to between 2018 and 2020). With respect to the entire study: Treated patients were enrolled in an open-label pilot trial of oral tofacitinib at 5 to 10 mg twice daily for moderate-to-severe alopecia areata. Biopsies were taken from tofacitinib-treated patients at baseline and again at 4 and 24 weeks into treatment, and several of those patients also had a later scalp biopsy. RNA came from the PAXgene miRNA kit for fixed scalp, the miRNeasy kit for PBMCs, and the RNeasy kit for mouse skin. Human TCRbeta sequencing covered scalp tissue and sorted CD4+ and CD8+ peripheral blood T cells from patchy and totalis/universalis alopecia areata patients and healthy controls. Scalp clonality was compared among normal scalp (n=4), patchy alopecia areata scalp (n=8), and alopecia totalis/universalis scalp (n=8). Tofacitinib was given for 6 to 18 months, followed by 6 months of follow-up off drug to assess delayed response and recurrence. TCRbeta CDR3 regions were amplified by immunoSEQ multiplex PCR using 35 Vbeta forward and 13 Jbeta reverse primers. The study used high-throughput TCRbeta sequencing to examine T cell clonal expansion in alopecia areata, in both the C3H/HeJ mouse model and human patients. General study outcomes and caveats: Compared with normal scalp, lesional scalp had higher clonality and more expanded CD8+ clones, particularly in alopecia totalis/universalis, a pattern that suggests antigenic drive. Shared TCR sequences between patients were less evident than in mice, which may be partly attributable to HLA diversity in the patient population. Resident alphabeta T cells in normal human skin are also sequenced, complicating scalp TCR repertoire analysis, unlike mouse skin dominated by gammadelta T cells.

This clone appeared a few times. Its recognized antigen is unknown. Per-nucleotide qualities are absent, and no much larger clonotype sits a single base away. Library method: the immunoSEQ multiplex PCR assay. RNA was extracted from all samples and reverse transcribed into cDNA, which served as template for TCR sequencing. First-strand cDNA was synthesized using SuperScript III with a 2:1 mix of oligo-dT and random hexamers. A synthetic immune receptor repertoire was used to gauge amplification bias, and whatever bias remained was removed computationally. The authors processed their data as follows. After raw reads were preprocessed to remove errors, the CDR3 was defined following IMGT conventions as running from the conserved cysteine to phenylalanine. Clonality was computed as 1 minus the Shannon entropy, with the entropy normalized by log2 of the number of productive unique TCRs. Whether scalp clones were CD4 or CD8 was inferred by matching scalp TCRbeta sequences against CD4 and CD8 repertoires sorted from blood. TCRdb re-hosts the immuneACCESS table, in-frame sequences only. Its copies lack some clones; in the studies checked, an unresolved V gene accounts for under half of them, and the cause for the rest is not known. V and J calls and clone size are those listed in that table; D and trimming were worked out from the DNA. The sample data list 120,000 to 150,000 clones, and 47% of these were observed just once. The ten largest clones take up 6% to 7% of the sample.

Lesional scalp punch biopsies and peripheral blood were collected from alopecia areata patients. PBMCs were isolated by density centrifugation and stained for CD3, CD4 and CD8, and CD4+ and CD8+ T cells were sorted on a FACSAria. The V end loses 5 bases and the J end loses 9 bases, and a stretch of 14 bases separates them. From the germline V gene, CDR1 is SGHTA and CDR2 is FQGNSA. CDR3 length: 13 amino acids, cysteine to phenylalanine. The only DNA kept is the CDR3, 39 bases in frame from the first base. What was sequenced was CD4+ T cells sorted from blood. Here the chain combines TRBV7-2 and TRBJ1-5; the D gene is not confidently resolved. The sequence was obtained from a human donor with alopecia areata. This receptor carries the CDR3 CASSASNGGPQHF. At the DNA level, the sequence is TGTGCCAGCAGCGCCTCGAACGGCGGGCCCCAGCATTTT. When the CDR3 is completed using the reference TRBV7-2 and TRBJ1-5 genes on either side, the full variable domain is GAGVSQSPSNKVTEKGKDVELRCDPISGHTALYWYRQSLGQGLEFLIYFQGNSAPDKSGLPSDRFSAERTGGSVSTLTIQRTQQEDSAVYLCASSASNGGPQHFGDGTRLSIL.